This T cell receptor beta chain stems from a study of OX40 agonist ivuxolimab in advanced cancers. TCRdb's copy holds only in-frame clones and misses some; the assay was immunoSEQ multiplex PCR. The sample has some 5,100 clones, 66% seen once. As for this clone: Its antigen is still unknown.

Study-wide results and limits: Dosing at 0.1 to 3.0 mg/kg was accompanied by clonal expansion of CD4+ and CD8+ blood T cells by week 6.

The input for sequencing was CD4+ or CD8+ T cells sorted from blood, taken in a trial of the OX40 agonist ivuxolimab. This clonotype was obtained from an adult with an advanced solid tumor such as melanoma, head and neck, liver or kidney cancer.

This CDR3 reads CASNPRRDGVNQPQHF. The DNA of the CDR3 is TGTGCCAGCAATCCAAGACGAGACGGAGTCAATCAGCCCCAGCATTTT. The V gene is TRBV2, the J gene TRBJ1-5; the D is unclear. The CDR3 is 16 amino acids. The germline V gene encodes CDR1 SNHLY and CDR2 FYNNEI. Trimming removed 7 bases at V and 3 bases at J, with 19 bases between.